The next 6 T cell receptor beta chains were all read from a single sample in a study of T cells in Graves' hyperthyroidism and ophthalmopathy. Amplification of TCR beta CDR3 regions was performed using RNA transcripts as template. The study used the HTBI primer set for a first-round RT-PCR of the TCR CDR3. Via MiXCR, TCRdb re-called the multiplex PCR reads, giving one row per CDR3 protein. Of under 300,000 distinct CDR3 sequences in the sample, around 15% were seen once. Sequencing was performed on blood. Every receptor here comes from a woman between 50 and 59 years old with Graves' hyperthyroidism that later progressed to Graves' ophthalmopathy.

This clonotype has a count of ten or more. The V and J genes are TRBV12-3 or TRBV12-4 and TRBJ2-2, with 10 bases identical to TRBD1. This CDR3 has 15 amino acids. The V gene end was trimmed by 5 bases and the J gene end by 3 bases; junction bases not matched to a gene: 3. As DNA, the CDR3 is TGTGCCAGCAGTACAGACAGGGGGCACACCGGGGAGCTGTTTTTT. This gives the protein CASSTDRGHTGELFF.

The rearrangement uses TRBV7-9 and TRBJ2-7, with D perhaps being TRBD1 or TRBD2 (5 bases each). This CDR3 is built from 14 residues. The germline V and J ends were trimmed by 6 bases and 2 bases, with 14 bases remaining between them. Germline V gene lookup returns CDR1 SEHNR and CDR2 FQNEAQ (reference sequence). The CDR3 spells CASSTGTDAYEQYF. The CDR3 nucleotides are TGTGCCAGCAGTACCGGGACGGACGCCTACGAGCAGTACTTC.

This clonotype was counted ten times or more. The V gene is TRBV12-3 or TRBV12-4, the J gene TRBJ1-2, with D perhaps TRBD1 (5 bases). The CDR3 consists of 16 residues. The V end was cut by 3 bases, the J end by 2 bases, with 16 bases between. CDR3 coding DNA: TGTGCCAGCAGTTTCGGCATGTTTGGGGGGAACTATGGCTACACCTTC. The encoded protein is CASSFGMFGGNYGYTF.

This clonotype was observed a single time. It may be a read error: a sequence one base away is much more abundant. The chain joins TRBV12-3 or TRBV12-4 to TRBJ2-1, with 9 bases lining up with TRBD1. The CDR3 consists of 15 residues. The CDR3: CASSNRGRQFDEQSF. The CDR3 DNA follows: TGTGCCAGCAGTAACAGGGGGCGCCAGTTTGATGAGCAGTCCTTC.

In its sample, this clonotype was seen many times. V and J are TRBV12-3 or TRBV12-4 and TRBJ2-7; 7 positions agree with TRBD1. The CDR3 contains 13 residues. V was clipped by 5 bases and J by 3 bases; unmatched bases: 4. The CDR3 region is CASSRRQGYEQYF. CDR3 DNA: TGTGCCAGCAGTCGCAGACAGGGCTACGAGCAGTACTTC.

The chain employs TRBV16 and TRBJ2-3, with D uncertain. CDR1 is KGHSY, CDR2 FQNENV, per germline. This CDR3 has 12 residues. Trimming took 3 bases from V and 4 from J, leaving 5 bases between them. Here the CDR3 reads CASSHFSDTQYF. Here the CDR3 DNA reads TGTGCCAGCAGCCATTTCTCAGATACGCAGTATTTT.